The clone carrying this TCR beta chain was observed a handful of times. The antigen is not known. A second PCR, run for roughly 7 to 11 cycles, used a sample-barcoded 5' primer plus a J-beta primer mix. TCRdb used MiXCR to reprocess the 5' RACE reads, holding one entry per CDR3 protein. The table lists 650,000 to 950,000 distinct CDR3 sequences, 40% to 50% of them singletons. Germline V gene sequence: CDR1 SQVTM, CDR2 ANQGSEA. CDR3 size: 14 residues. V was clipped by 6 bases and J by 3 bases, with 15 bases between them. These data come from a study of blood T cells in healthy people across ages. General observations from the study: Expanded clonotype shifts may have been confounded, as the donors had an unknown CMV status.

The sample consisted of blood. The chain uses TRBV29-1 and TRBJ2-1, with D uncertain. The receptor was isolated from a man in his 60s in good health. CDR3 sequence reads: CSVSPGVGYNEQFF. CDR3 DNA: TGCAGCGTGTCACCGGGCGTAGGCTACAATGAGCAGTTCTTC.